This T cell receptor beta chain was identified during a study of shared clonotypes between healthy human individuals. Study-wide results and caveats: The diversity represented, both genetic and in exposure history, was limited by few donors. The expectation was that sequencing depth would affect clonotype sharing among donors.

In regard to this clone: Its antigen is currently unknown.

Here immunoSEQ multiplex PCR was the method, and the copy in TCRdb shows in-frame clones only, minus some. The sample gives about 2.1 million clones, just over 90% of which show up once; more than 1.5% is in the top ten. The naive CD8 subset, CD45RO-negative cells positively selected for CCR7, excluded terminally differentiated effector memory CD45RA+ cells. All donors were Caucasian adults living in Nashville, Tennessee. Trimming at V came to 6 bases and at J to 1 base, leaving 9 bases not matched to a gene. CDR3 length: 19 residues. The V gene's germline CDR1 is MNHEY and CDR2 SMNVEV (reference sequence).

The receptor was isolated from a man younger than 30 in good health. Some clones in this sample may be carry-over from other donors' samples. The source material was naive CD8+ T cells from PBMCs. The chain has TRBV27 and TRBJ2-1; 16 bases map to TRBD2. The CDR3 sequence is CASSEGLAGGPSSYNEQFF. The CDR3, as DNA: TGTGCCAGCAGCGAGGGACTAGCGGGAGGGCCGAGTTCCTACAATGAGCAGTTCTTC.